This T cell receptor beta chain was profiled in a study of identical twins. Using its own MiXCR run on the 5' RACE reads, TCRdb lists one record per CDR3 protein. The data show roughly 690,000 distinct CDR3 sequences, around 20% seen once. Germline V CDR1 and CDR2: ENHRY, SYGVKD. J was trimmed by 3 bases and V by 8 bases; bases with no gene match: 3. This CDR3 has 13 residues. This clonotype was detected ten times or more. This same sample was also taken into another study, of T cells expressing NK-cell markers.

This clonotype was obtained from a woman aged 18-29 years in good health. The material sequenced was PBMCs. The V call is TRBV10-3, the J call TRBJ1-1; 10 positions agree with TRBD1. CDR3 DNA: TGTGCCATCTGGACAGGGGGTGACACTGAAGCTTTCTTT. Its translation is CAIWTGGDTEAFF.